This is a list of T cell receptor beta chains from one sample in a study of T cells expressing NK-cell markers. TCRdb processed the 5' RACE reads again and assigns one entry to each CDR3 protein, with no DNA. The sample has some 390,000 distinct CDR3 sequences; the top ten hold about 10%. Sequencing was done on a sample of blood T cells: a sorted CD56 or NKG2C T cell subset, CD4+ or CD8+ T cells, or bulk PBMC T cells (not recorded which). The receptors were sampled from a woman in her forties or fifties in good health. CDR3s include the opening cysteine and the closing phenylalanine or tryptophan. The order of the fields is CDR3 protein, J gene, V gene.

CDR3: CASSFSVKTYAEQYF
J: TRBJ2-7
V: TRBV5-6

CDR3: CASSPSRAVAGDNEQFF
J: TRBJ2-1
V: TRBV7-9

CDR3: CASSFYRGRAGELFF
J: TRBJ2-2
V: TRBV21-1

CDR3: CSARGDTKTNNEQFF
J: TRBJ2-1
V: TRBV20-1

CDR3: CASSVVGGPDTQYF
J: TRBJ2-3
V: TRBV6-1

CDR3: CASSQEDTLLNTIYF
J: TRBJ1-3
V: TRBV4-1

CDR3: CSAWNLGDEQFF
J: TRBJ2-1
V: TRBV20-1

CDR3: CASSSDRGTYNEQFF
J: TRBJ2-1
V: TRBV7-2

CDR3: CASTPGLGETQYF
J: TRBJ2-5
V: TRBV30

CDR3: CASSFPLAGGAYNEQFF
J: TRBJ2-1
V: TRBV11-2

CDR3: CASSQGQGPYNQPQHF
J: TRBJ1-5
V: TRBV4-1

CDR3: CSARDRGLADEQYF
J: TRBJ2-7
V: TRBV20-1

CDR3: CASSPIAGVNPDTQYF
J: TRBJ2-3
V: TRBV5-6

CDR3: CASSPGPGDTIYF
J: TRBJ1-3
V: TRBV11-2

CDR3: CAISEPAGQIIETQYF
J: TRBJ2-5
V: TRBV10-3

CDR3: CSAAGSEGVEQYF
J: TRBJ2-7
V: TRBV20-1

CDR3: CASRGEGSEQFF
J: TRBJ2-1
V: TRBV2

CDR3: CATSQGGRMNTEAFF
J: TRBJ1-1
V: TRBV24-1

CDR3: CSVYGTPQETQYF
J: TRBJ2-5
V: TRBV29-1

CDR3: CAISELGSGTEAFF
J: TRBJ1-1
V: TRBV10-3

CDR3: CASSLTGQGKRERDEKLFF
J: TRBJ1-4
V: TRBV5-1

CDR3: CATSDPGQGVGTQYF
J: TRBJ2-5
V: TRBV24-1

CDR3: CASRPSSTGVTEAFF
J: TRBJ1-1
V: TRBV12-3/TRBV12-4